The next 4 T cell receptor beta chains were all read from a single sample in a study of cytomegalovirus exposure and HLA in healthy donors (dated by TCRdb to 2016 to 2017). The protocol used for the library was the immunoSEQ multiplex PCR assay. A mixture of 60 forward primers for TCR Vbeta segments and 13 reverse primers for TCR Jbeta segments was used in the multiplex PCR. TCRdb mirrors the immuneACCESS table, restricted to in-frame sequences. Some clones are absent from its copies; in checked studies, under half trace to an unresolved V gene, and the reason for the others is unknown. Across this sample there are 100,000 to 150,000 clones, with over 65% seen only once. In total, the top ten clones hold roughly 6.1% of the sample. The sequenced sample was PBMCs. The receptors originated from a woman in her thirties or forties in good health and CMV-seronegative.

This clone was picked up a small number of times. Its ends do not fully match the called genes, so a read error is possible. This rearrangement joins TRBV7-9 to TRBJ2-7; the match to TRBD2 covers 9 bases. Germline assignment: CDR1 SEHNR and CDR2 FQNEAQ (reference sequence). The CDR3 totals 18 residues. The CDR3 nucleotides read TGTTCCAGCAGCCCCCGAGGTAGCGGGAGTTTCGGAGGATACGAGCAGTACTTC. Translation gives CSSSPRGSGSFGGYEQYF.

This chain joins TRBV10-3 and TRBJ2-7; the match to TRBD1 covers 9 bases. V trimming: 6 bases; J trimming: 5 bases; junction bases outside the gene matches: 17. The CDR3 contains 17 residues. Germline CDR1 is ENHRY and CDR2 is SYGVKD. The chain's CDR3 is CAISPGTGLASGDEQYF. The CDR3 region has the DNA TGTGCCATCAGCCCCGGGACAGGGTTGGCCTCGGGGGACGAGCAGTACTTC.

Regarding this clone: A junction end diverges from the germline sequence, so it may reflect a read error. In DNA form, the CDR3 reads TGTGCCAGCAGCGTAACCGGCGGGAACGCTGAAGCTTTCTTT. Translated: CASSVTGGNAEAFF. This chain joins TRBV9 and TRBJ1-1; D is ambiguous. Germline lookup yields CDR1 SGDLS and CDR2 YYNGEE. This CDR3 is built from 14 residues.

The chain links TRBV10-3 to TRBJ1-2; TRBD1 matches at 7 bases. CDR1 ENHRY and CDR2 SYGVKD come from the germline V gene. V was clipped by 3 bases and J by 7 bases; unmatched bases: 5. CDR3 length: 13 residues. The CDR3 here is CAISEPDRVGYTF. CDR3 in DNA: TGTGCCATCAGTGAACCAGACAGGGTTGGCTACACCTTC.